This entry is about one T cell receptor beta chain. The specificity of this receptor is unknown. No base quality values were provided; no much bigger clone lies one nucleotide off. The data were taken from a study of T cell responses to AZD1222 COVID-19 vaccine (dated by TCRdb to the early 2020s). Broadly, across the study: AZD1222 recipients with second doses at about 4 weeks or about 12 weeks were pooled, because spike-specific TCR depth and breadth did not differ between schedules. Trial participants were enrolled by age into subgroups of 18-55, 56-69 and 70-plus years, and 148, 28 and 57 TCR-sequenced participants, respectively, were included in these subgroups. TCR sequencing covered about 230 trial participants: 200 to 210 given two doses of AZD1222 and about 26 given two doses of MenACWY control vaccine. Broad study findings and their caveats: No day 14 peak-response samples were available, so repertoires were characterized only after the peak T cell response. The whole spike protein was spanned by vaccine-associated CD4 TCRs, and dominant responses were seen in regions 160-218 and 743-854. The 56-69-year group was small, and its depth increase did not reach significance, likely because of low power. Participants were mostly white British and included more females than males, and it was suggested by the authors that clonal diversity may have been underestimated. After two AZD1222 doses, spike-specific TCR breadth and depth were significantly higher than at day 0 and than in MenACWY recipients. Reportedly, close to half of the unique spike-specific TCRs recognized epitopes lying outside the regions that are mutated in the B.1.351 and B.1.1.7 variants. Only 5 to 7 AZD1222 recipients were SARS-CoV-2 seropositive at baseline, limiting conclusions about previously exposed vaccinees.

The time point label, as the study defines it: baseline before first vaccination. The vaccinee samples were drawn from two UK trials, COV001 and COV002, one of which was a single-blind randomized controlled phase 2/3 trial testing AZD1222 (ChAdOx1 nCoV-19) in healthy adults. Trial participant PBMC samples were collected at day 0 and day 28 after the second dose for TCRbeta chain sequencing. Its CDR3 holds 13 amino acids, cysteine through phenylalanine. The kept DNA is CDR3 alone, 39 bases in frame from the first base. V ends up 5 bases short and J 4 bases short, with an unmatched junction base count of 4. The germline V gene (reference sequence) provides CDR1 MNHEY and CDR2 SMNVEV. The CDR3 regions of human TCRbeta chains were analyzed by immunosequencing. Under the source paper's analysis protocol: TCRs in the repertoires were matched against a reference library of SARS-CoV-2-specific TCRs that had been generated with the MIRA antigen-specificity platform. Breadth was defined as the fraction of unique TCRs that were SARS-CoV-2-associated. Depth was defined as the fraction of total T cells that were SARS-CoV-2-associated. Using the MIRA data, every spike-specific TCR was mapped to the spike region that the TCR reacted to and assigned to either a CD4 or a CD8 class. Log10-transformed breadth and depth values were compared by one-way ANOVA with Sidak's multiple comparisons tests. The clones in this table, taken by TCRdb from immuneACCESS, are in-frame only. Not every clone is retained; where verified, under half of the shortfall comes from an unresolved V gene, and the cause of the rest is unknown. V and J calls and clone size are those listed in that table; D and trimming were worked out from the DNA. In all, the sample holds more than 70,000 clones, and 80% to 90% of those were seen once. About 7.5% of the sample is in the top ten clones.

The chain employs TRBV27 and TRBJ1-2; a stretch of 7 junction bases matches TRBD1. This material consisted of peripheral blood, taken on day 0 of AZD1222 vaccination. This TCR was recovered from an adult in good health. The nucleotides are TGTGCCAGCAGTCCTGGGACAGTCTATGGCTACACCTTC. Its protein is CASSPGTVYGYTF.